One and the same sample provided the 2 T cell receptor beta chains below, sequenced in a study of blood T cell repertoires in COVID-19. The table came from immunoSEQ multiplex PCR; TCRdb's copy has only in-frame clones and leaves some out. Of over 150,000 clones listed, 87% were seen once; the top ten hold about 2.2%. Sequencing was done on a sample of PBMCs or T cells enriched from blood (not recorded which). The receptors here all came from a woman aged 30 to 39 who had recovered from COVID-19.

The rearrangement joins TRBV5-1 to TRBJ2-5, with D possibly being TRBD1 (6 bases). CDR3 size: 15 residues. Trimming stripped 6 bases from V and 2 bases from J, with 17 bases between. Germline V gives CDR1 SGHRS, CDR2 YFSETQ. DNA of the CDR3: TGCGCCAGCACCCCCTTTCTAGGGGGACAAGAGACCCAGTACTTC. Residues: CASTPFLGGQETQYF.

This sequence joins TRBV30 and TRBJ1-1; D gene uncertain. Trimming cost V 3 bases and J 1 base, with 6 bases left between them. The CDR3 consists of 12 residues. Germline-derived CDR1 and CDR2 are GTSNPN and SVGIG (reference sequence). The CDR3 nucleotides are TGTGCCTGGAGCGCAGAGAACACTGAAGCTTTCTTT. Protein sequence: CAWSAENTEAFF.